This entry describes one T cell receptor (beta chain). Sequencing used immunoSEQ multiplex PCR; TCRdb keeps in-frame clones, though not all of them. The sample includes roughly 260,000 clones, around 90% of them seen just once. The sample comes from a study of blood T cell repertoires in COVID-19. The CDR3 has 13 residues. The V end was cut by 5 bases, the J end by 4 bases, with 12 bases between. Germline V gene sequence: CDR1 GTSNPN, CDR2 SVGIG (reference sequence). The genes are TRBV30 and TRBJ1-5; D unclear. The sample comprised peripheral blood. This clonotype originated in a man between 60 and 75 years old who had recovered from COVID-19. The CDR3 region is CAWARTFNQPQHF. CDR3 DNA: TGTGCCTGGGCGAGAACCTTTAATCAGCCCCAGCATTTT.